The rows below give T cell receptor beta chains drawn from one sample of a study of vaccination effects on CD4 cells after COVID-19. These receptors lack a known antigen. The protocol was immunoSEQ multiplex PCR, while the TCRdb copy is restricted to in-frame clones and leaves out a portion. The sample shows more than 50,000 clones, less than 80% of them seen only once. The specimen comprised CD4+ T cells from PBMCs cultured with HCoV-OC43 spike peptides, sampled after COVID-19 vaccination. The receptor source for this set is a human donor who received a COVID-19 vaccine. CDR3s include the opening cysteine and the closing phenylalanine or tryptophan. A D gene is named only where the DNA matches it firmly. Clone size is given for some rows only: seen once, a few or many times, or a class if the clone is expanded.

size	J	D	V	CDR3	DNA
-	TRBJ2-1	-	TRBV28	CASSLGTSSYNEQFF	TGTGCCAGCAGCCTGGGGACGTCCTCCTACAATGAGCAGTTCTTC
-	TRBJ1-6	TRBD1	TRBV2	CASSESGQGTSPLHF	TGTGCCAGCAGTGAATCGGGACAGGGTACTTCACCCCTCCACTTT
once	TRBJ1-1	-	TRBV18	CASSPRGNTEAFF	TGTGCCAGCTCACCACGGGGCAACACTGAAGCTTTCTTT
-	TRBJ1-5	-	TRBV28	CASTTGSGGNQPQHF	TGTGCCAGCACCACAGGGAGTGGTGGCAATCAGCCCCAGCATTTT
-	TRBJ1-1	-	TRBV18	CASSPRTKTEAFF	TGTGCCAGCTCACCACGGACAAAAACTGAAGCTTTCTTT
-	TRBJ2-1	TRBD2	TRBV6-4	CASSDSHAGGHNEQFF	TGTGCCAGCAGTGACTCCCATGCGGGGGGCCACAATGAGCAGTTCTTC
-	TRBJ2-5	-	TRBV6-1	CASTSSRVVQETQYF	TGTGCCAGCACCTCCAGCAGGGTGGTCCAAGAGACCCAGTACTTC
-	TRBJ1-2	TRBD1	TRBV2	CASGFDRGRIVGYTF	TGTGCCAGCGGATTCGACAGGGGGCGGATAGTTGGCTACACCTTC
-	TRBJ1-4	TRBD1	TRBV20-1	CSASKQGALEKLFF	TGCAGTGCTAGTAAACAGGGGGCGCTTGAAAAACTGTTTTTT
-	TRBJ1-2	-	TRBV19	CASRRRDADGYTF	TGTGCCAGTAGACGCAGGGATGCGGATGGCTACACCTTC
few	TRBJ1-3	-	TRBV2	CASLKGGSEAGNTIYF	TGTGCCAGCCTAAAGGGGGGGTCGGAGGCTGGAAACACCATATATTTT